This paragraph reports one T cell receptor beta chain. This clonotype has a count of ten or more. Its antigen is still unknown. The sample holds no much larger clone one base away, and base qualities are not on file. This entry belongs to a study of T cells in Graves' hyperthyroidism and ophthalmopathy (dated by TCRdb to between 2018 and 2021). A note on the overall study: Peripheral blood was sampled at the time of initial diagnosis, prior to any treatment. The roughly 91 discovery patients were randomly divided into training and test sets at a 7:3 ratio. After blood sampling, hyperthyroidism patients were treated with methimazole at a starting dose of 30 mg daily, and ophthalmopathy patients were treated with high-dose intravenous methylprednisolone. The paper reports TCR Vbeta CDR3 sequencing of some 140 peripheral blood samples: approximately 41 ophthalmopathy, fewer than 80 hyperthyroidism and roughly 17 progressor patients. In more than 5 Graves' hyperthyroidism patients, the study also compared T-cell repertoires from thyroid tissue with T-cell repertoires from blood. Prospective prediction of ophthalmopathy was tested in an independent validation cohort consisting of some 18 hyperthyroidism patients and 17 patients who later progressed to ophthalmopathy. To identify TCR V-J signatures that set the groups apart, the researchers used a discovery cohort of 90 to 100 patients, made up of 40 to 45 with Graves' ophthalmopathy and 55 to 65 with stable Graves' hyperthyroidism. Broad study findings and their caveats: In cross-validation, a model built on a 13 V-J signature told ophthalmopathy apart from stable hyperthyroidism with approximately 90% sensitivity and around 83% specificity, and in testing the same model reached 80%/75%. Blood samples also contained most of the expanded thyroid clonotypes (frequency above 0.001), which suggests that blood repertoires may reflect thyroid immune responses. During validation, the model predicted progression to ophthalmopathy a median of about 5.9 months ahead of onset, with 70.59% sensitivity and about 72% specificity. No statistical method was used to set the sample size in advance, and investigators knew the group allocation.

TCR beta CDR3 regions were amplified from RNA transcripts. A first-round RT-PCR of the TCR CDR3 used the HTBI primer set with the Qiagen OneStep RT-PCR kit. Libraries were constructed in a second round of multiplex PCR, after which size selection and purification were carried out. The libraries were sequenced on an Illumina HiSeq2000 using paired-end 100 bp reads. On the study's bioinformatics: SOAPnuke was used to process the raw data, with reads discarded if the reads contained adapters or uncalled bases, had a mean Phred below 15, or lacked an exact constant-primer or identifier match. COPE v1.2.5 was used to merge the high-quality paired reads, and each unique nucleotide sequence was defined as a clonotype. Clonotypes were aligned to IMGT TRBV, TRBD and TRBJ reference segments using MiTCR v1.1. The analysis was restricted to V-J combinations with a frequency above 0.0001, which together covered 99% to 99.2% of the repertoires. A TCS score was defined as the ratio of F50 (clonal expansion) to E x V (chaos), with BLOSUM62-based TCRdist applied between CDR3 peptides within each V-J. Welch's t-statistics and random forest reduced fewer than 600 V-J features to 13, which were used in a naive Bayes classifier (R e1071). The public reads were reprocessed in TCRdb via fastp at Q25 and MiXCR, keeping in-frame beta chains. A single entry per CDR3 protein holds the most common genes and DNA from its merged rows. For this entry, the V and J calls and clone size follow TCRdb and not the study's own pipeline. The sample table records 350,000 to 400,000 distinct CDR3 sequences; around 14% of these occur just once. The ten largest make up around a third of the sample.

Stable Graves' hyperthyroidism was defined as no progression to ophthalmopathy during 18 months of follow-up. Hyperthyroidism patients were aged 18 to 65 years and newly diagnosed, with disease duration of less than 2 months. Exclusion was applied to patients with uncontrolled infections, other autoimmune diseases, pregnancy or lactation. Diagnoses relied on clinical symptoms, serum thyroxine and TRAb, thyroid ultrasound and orbital computed tomography. Ficoll-Paque density gradient centrifugation was used to isolate PBMCs from around 10 ml of fresh peripheral blood. Total RNA was extracted using Trizol reagent, and RNA quality was assessed on an Agilent 2100 Bioanalyzer. The CDR3, cysteine through phenylalanine, is 15 amino acids long. Only the CDR3 part of the read is kept: 45 bases, read in frame from the first base. Trimming leaves V shorter by 3 bases and J shorter by 6 bases, with the junction holding 8 bases beyond the gene matches. The germline V gene (reference sequence) provides CDR1 SSHAT and CDR2 FNYEAQ.

The sequenced sample consisted of blood. The receptor chain draws on TRBV7-7 and TRBJ2-1, with TRBD2 matching 7 junction bases. This TCR came from a woman in her 30s with Graves' hyperthyroidism. The CDR3 region has the sequence CASSFGLEGPNEQFF. The nucleotide sequence is TGTGCCAGCAGCTTTGGACTAGAGGGACCCAATGAGCAGTTCTTC.